The 18 T cell receptor beta chains below were found in one sample sequenced in a study of CD4 and CD8 cells across lung adenocarcinoma regions. TCRdb redid the calling of the PCR reads with MiXCR, one entry per CDR3 protein. The sample includes under 14,000 distinct CDR3 sequences, around half of them seen just once. The source material was CD4+ T cells from the center of a lung tumor. Receptor source: a male donor with lung adenocarcinoma. The CD4 and CD8 labels of this study may be unreliable.

Worth noting for this clonotype: The junction departs from the called germline gene at one end, perhaps through a read error. The CDR3 coding sequence is TGTGCCAGCAGCCTCGGGGGGACTGGCCAAGATACCCAGTATTTT. Its translation: CASSLGGTGQDTQYF. The genes are TRBV7-3 and TRBJ2-3; 7 positions match TRBD2. The CDR3 has 15 residues. Looked up from germline, CDR1 is SGHTA and CDR2 is FQGTGA.

As DNA, the CDR3 is TGTGCCAGCAGAGCCACGGGGCTATCGGGGCAGTGTAGCAAAGATATTCAGTACTTC. Its translation: CASRATGLSGQCSKDIQYF. The rearrangement links TRBV27 to TRBJ2-3; D is perhaps TRBD1 or TRBD2 (5 bases each). The DNA end lines up better with TRBJ2-4; the J call may be wrong. This CDR3 comprises 19 residues. Germline V lookup: CDR1 MNHEY, CDR2 SMNVEV (reference sequence).

This clonotype was seen ten or more times. The J gene is TRBJ2-5, the V gene TRBV15; a possible D gene is TRBD2 (6 bases). The CDR3 is 17 amino acids. Germline values: CDR1 LNHNV, CDR2 YYDKDF (reference sequence). Deletions cut 2 bases from V and 2 bases from J, with 18 bases between. In DNA form, the CDR3 reads TGTGCCACCAGCAGACCTTCCTTTTGGGGGGATCAAGAGACCCAGTACTTC. This translates into CATSRPSFWGDQETQYF. Drawing the rest from reference TRBV15 and TRBJ2-5, the complete variable domain is DAMVIQNPRYQVTQFGKPVTLSCSQTLNHNVMYWYQQKSSQAPKLLFHYYDKDFNNEADTPDNFQSRRPNTSFCFLDIRSPGLGDTAMYLCATSRPSFWGDQETQYFGPGTRLLVL.

This clonotype has only a few counts. The V and J genes are TRBV7-2 and TRBJ2-5, with D unclear. Germline V gene sequence: CDR1 SGHTA, CDR2 FQGNSA. The CDR3 is made up of 12 amino acids. Deletions cut 5 bases from V and 5 bases from J, with 9 bases between. In DNA, the CDR3 is TGTGCCAGCAGCCCTCTATGGGAGACCCAGTACTTC. Translation: CASSPLWETQYF.

The rearrangement uses TRBV10-3 and TRBJ2-5; no reliable D call. Germline V gene sequence: CDR1 ENHRY, CDR2 SYGVKD. The CDR3 loop spans 12 amino acids. The V end lost 10 bases, the J end lost 5 bases, and 14 bases lay between the germline ends. In DNA form, the CDR3 reads TGTGCCACCCCCCCCAGGCAGGAGACCCAGTACTTC. Its protein product is CATPPRQETQYF.

This chain links TRBV27 with TRBJ2-1, with 8 bases lining up with TRBD1. The assigned J gene may be wrong: the sequence end matches TRBJ2-5 better. The CDR3 loop spans 13 amino acids. Germline V CDR1 and CDR2: MNHEY, SMNVEV (reference sequence). The CDR3 coding sequence is TGTGCCAGCAGTAGACAGGGGTCGGAGACCCAGTACTTC. This sequence encodes CASSRQGSETQYF.

This clonotype has a count of ten or more. This sequence joins TRBV12-3 or TRBV12-4 and TRBJ2-3; 9 positions agree with TRBD2. This CDR3 contains 14 residues. Trimming at V came to 5 bases and at J to 4 bases, leaving 4 bases not matched to a gene. CDR3 in amino acids: CASSGSGSADTQYF. The CDR3 DNA sequence: TGTGCCAGCAGTGGTAGCGGGAGTGCAGATACGCAGTATTTT.

Concerning this clonotype itself: Mismatch with germline at one junction end may stem from a read error. The chain is built from TRBV6-2 or TRBV6-3 and TRBJ2-5; D possibly matches TRBD1 or TRBD2 (5 bases each). The germline V gene encodes CDR1 MNHEY and CDR2 SVGEGT. The CDR3 covers 11 residues. The CDR3: CASGHFSDPFF. CDR3 bases: TGTGCCAGCGGACACTTTAGCGATCCGTTCTTC.

The V call is TRBV6-1, the J call TRBJ2-3, with D perhaps TRBD1 or TRBD2 (5 bases each). The CDR3 loop spans 12 amino acids. CDR1 is MNHNS, CDR2 SASEGT, per germline. V shed 5 bases and J shed 9 bases, with 12 bases lying between them. Here the CDR3 DNA reads TGTGCCAGCAGTATGGGGGATGGCACGCAGTATTTT. Protein sequence: CASSMGDGTQYF.

J is TRBJ2-5 and V is TRBV6-1, with 7 bases identical to TRBD1. V shed 6 bases and J 2 bases; nucleotides not matched to a gene: 6. The CDR3 has 14 amino acids. Germline V CDR1 and CDR2: MNHNS, SASEGT. The CDR3 spells CASRDPGQQETQYF. CDR3 nucleotides: TGTGCCAGCAGGGACCCGGGACAGCAAGAGACCCAGTACTTC.

The chain couples TRBV7-2 to TRBJ1-5, with TRBD1 matching 7 bases. Germline V gives CDR1 SGHTA, CDR2 FQGNSA. V lost 5 bases, J lost 5 bases, and 6 bases stayed unmatched. CDR3 length equals 14 residues. CDR3 nucleotide sequence: TGTGCCAGCAGCGGGGACAGCGGAGATCAGCCCCAGCATTTT. Translated, it gives CASSGDSGDQPQHF.

At least ten counts were recorded for this clonotype. The genes are TRBV6-1 and TRBJ1-2, with a possible D match to TRBD1 (6 bases). Deletions cut 6 bases from V and 8 bases from J, with 16 bases between. The germline V gene has CDR1 MNHNS and CDR2 SASEGT. The CDR3 length is 13 residues. The CDR3: CASSRGGGDGYTF. In nucleotides, the CDR3 is TGTGCCAGCAGCCGAGGGGGGGGCGACGGCTACACCTTC.

This clonotype is medium-sized (0.01 to 0.1%) by share. This rearrangement joins TRBV6-5 to TRBJ1-2; perhaps TRBD1 as D (5 bases). There are 13 residues in the CDR3. From germline, CDR1 is MNHEY and CDR2 SVGAGI. V lost 6 bases and J 7 bases, leaving 15 bases between the germline ends. The CDR3 sequence: CASSHGGRTGYTF. CDR3 in DNA: TGTGCCAGCAGCCATGGGGGGAGAACTGGCTACACCTTC.

The chain employs TRBV10-1 and TRBJ2-1; 10 positions agree with TRBD2. The length of the CDR3 is 18 residues. V lost 3 bases, J lost 7 bases, and 15 bases stayed unmatched. Per the germline V gene, CDR1 is WNHNN and CDR2 is SYGVQD (reference sequence). In nucleotides, the CDR3 is TGCGCCAGCAGTGATCGAACTGGGACTAGCGCAAGGGGTAATGAGCAGTTCTTC. It is translated as CASSDRTGTSARGNEQFF.

This clonotype was recorded only once. An end of the junction does not agree with germline; a read error may underlie this. The chain links TRBV10-1 to TRBJ2-3; 7 bases align to TRBD2. The CDR3 extends over 15 amino acids. Germline V gene sequence: CDR1 WNHNN, CDR2 SYGVQD (reference sequence). DNA for the CDR3: TGCGCCAGCAGTGCGGGACCGGGAGGCAAAGATACGCAGTATTTC. It encodes CASSAGPGGKDTQYF.

The rearrangement links TRBV6-1 to TRBJ2-3; 8 nucleotides match TRBD2. The DNA end favors TRBJ2-7, so the J call may be wrong. CDR3 length equals 16 residues. Germline assignment: CDR1 MNHNS and CDR2 SASEGT. The CDR3 sequence: CASGGHWRGDTDTQYF. In DNA form, the CDR3 reads TGTGCCAGCGGGGGGCACTGGCGGGGGGACACAGATACGCAGTACTTC.

Details on this clonotype: Sequence at one end of the junction differs from germline and may be a read error. CDR3 protein: CASRPGGGVGGRDQETQYF. As DNA, the CDR3 is TGTGCCAGCCGCCCTGGAGGGGGGGTCGGGGGCAGGGACCAAGAGACCCAGTATTTC. The chain has TRBV27 and TRBJ2-5; possible D gene TRBD2, 7 bases. There are 19 residues in the CDR3. Looked up from germline, CDR1 is MNHEY and CDR2 is SMNVEV (reference sequence).

This clonotype was picked up many times. The chain carries TRBV7-2 and TRBJ2-7; perhaps TRBD2 as D (5 bases). The CDR3 has 16 amino acids. The germline V gene has CDR1 SGHTA and CDR2 FQGNSA. Trimming took 0 bases from V and 0 from J, leaving 12 bases between them. CDR3 DNA: TGTGCCAGCAGCTTAGCCGCGGGCCGACCCTCCTACGAGCAGTACTTC. Translating gives CASSLAAGRPSYEQYF.